These T cell receptor beta chains were read from a single sample in a study of T-cell reconstitution after alpha-beta-depleted transplantation in children. One entry per CDR3 protein, called by TCRdb with MiXCR from the PCR reads. The data contain approximately 490,000 distinct CDR3 sequences, about an eighth of them singletons. Specimen: PBMCs from the stem cell graft donor, collected from the stem cell graft. The receptors stem from a human donor who donated a stem cell graft to a child with combined immunodeficiency. Each CDR3 is given with its conserved first and last residue. D genes are given only for firm matches.

d_gene,v_gene,CDR3aa
NA,TRBV24-1,CASSRGGADTQYF
NA,TRBV5-4,CASSLVRGPSTDTQYF
TRBD2,TRBV20-1,CSARDSFGRTRHF
NA,TRBV24-1,CATAQGRQETQYF
TRBD2,TRBV6-5,CASRLAGGMDTQYF
NA,TRBV5-6,CASSLRNRRNEQYF
TRBD2,TRBV4-3,CASSQVLAGNEQFF
NA,TRBV6-5,CASSSPHGGTDTQYF
NA,TRBV5-1,CASSLAVGPGANVLTF
NA,TRBV7-6,CASSLPAGVNSYEQYF
NA,TRBV11-2,CASSELGGEKLFF
NA,TRBV4-3,CASSQAVDYEQYF
NA,TRBV12-3/TRBV12-4,CASSFGGAAYEQYF
NA,TRBV12-3/TRBV12-4,CASSPWTDFNYGYTF
TRBD2,TRBV11-3,CASSTHLADPQETQYF
NA,TRBV7-2,CASSPRGGLGETQYF
NA,TRBV29-1,CSVEQSSYNEQFF
NA,TRBV5-8,CASRRGDKFF
NA,TRBV21-1,CASSKVGRADEQFF
NA,TRBV7-2,CASSLRDFYQPQHF
TRBD1,TRBV14,CASSHSTRQGVGTDTQYF
TRBD1,TRBV4-3,CASSPARAGGWETQYF
NA,TRBV7-3,CASPPEGYNEQFF
TRBD1,TRBV6-1,CASSGLQGQPQHF
NA,TRBV4-2,CASSQGFGRVTAGELFF
TRBD1,TRBV4-3,CASSQARTGDYNEQFF
NA,TRBV7-2,CASSLNGSEGDEQYF
NA,TRBV6-2/TRBV6-3,CASSRGGDYYEQYF
NA,TRBV12-3/TRBV12-4,CASSFLQETNYGYTF
NA,TRBV6-2/TRBV6-3,CASSWSRVVGGTEAFF
NA,TRBV15,CATSKDSGPYNEQFF
NA,TRBV11-2,CASSNRVDYGYTF
NA,TRBV6-1,CASSLLEQITDTQYF
TRBD1,TRBV18,CASSPLGAAGGLNEQFF
TRBD2,TRBV7-8,CASSLMQREANTQYF
TRBD1,TRBV6-2/TRBV6-3,CASRSDRDEQYF
NA,TRBV20-1,CSVMNRPNTEAFF
NA,TRBV5-1,CASGPILAQTDTQYF
NA,TRBV3-1,CASSLRGGTYGYTF
TRBD1,TRBV27,CASSFDRVDYNEQFF
NA,TRBV12-3/TRBV12-4,CASSLAVVGELFF
NA,TRBV3-1,CASSRRHFTYNEQFF
NA,TRBV6-1,CASRPQQYNQPQHF
TRBD2,TRBV4-3,CASSQVAGGPLSYEQYF
TRBD1,TRBV9,CASSPSGTGVHEQYF
NA,TRBV28,CASSPRGFSYNSPLHF
NA,TRBV5-1,CASSLSGQEGGELFF
TRBD2,TRBV7-3,CASSQASGVYNEQFF
TRBD2,TRBV7-3,CASSPVGGWSDTQYF
TRBD1,TRBV28,CASTTGVYDTGELFF
TRBD1,TRBV7-2,CASSLSGQAYEQYF